Listed below are T cell receptor beta chains from one sample, sequenced in a study of Graves' ophthalmopathy and Graves' hyperthyroidism. Via MiXCR, TCRdb re-called the multiplex PCR reads, giving one row per CDR3 protein. The top ten clones hold more than 2.5% of a sample with 400,000 to 500,000 distinct CDR3 sequences, 21% of them seen once. The sequenced sample was peripheral blood. These receptors were taken from a woman between 18 and 29 years old with stable Graves' hyperthyroidism. CDR3s include the opening cysteine and the closing phenylalanine or tryptophan. Each record gives: D gene, clone size, J gene, V gene, CDR3 length, CDR3 DNA, CDR3 protein. D genes are given only for firm matches. A clone size is listed for some rows: how often the clone was seen (once, few, many), or a class if it is expanded.

d_call: -; clone_size: many; j_call: TRBJ1-5; v_call: TRBV27; cdr3_length: 14; cdr3_nt: TGTGCCAGCAGTTTCTCAGGGGCAAATCAGCCCCAGCATTTT; cdr3_aa: CASSFSGANQPQHF
d_call: -; clone_size: many; j_call: TRBJ2-5; v_call: TRBV6-4; cdr3_length: 16; cdr3_nt: TGTGCCAGCAGTGAGGCTGTCAGGGGTGCCCAAGAGACCCAGTACTTC; cdr3_aa: CASSEAVRGAQETQYF
d_call: -; clone_size: many; j_call: TRBJ2-7; v_call: TRBV12-3/TRBV12-4; cdr3_length: 13; cdr3_nt: TGTGCCAGCAGCTCCCTGACAGGCTACGAGCAGTACTTC; cdr3_aa: CASSSLTGYEQYF
d_call: -; clone_size: many; j_call: TRBJ2-7; v_call: TRBV20-1; cdr3_length: 13; cdr3_nt: TGCAGTGCTAGAGAAGGAAAAGATCTCGAGCAGTACTTC; cdr3_aa: CSAREGKDLEQYF
d_call: -; clone_size: many; j_call: TRBJ1-1; v_call: TRBV9; cdr3_length: 14; cdr3_nt: TGTGCCAGCTTAAGGGTTTCCTTGAACACTGAAGCTTTCTTT; cdr3_aa: CASLRVSLNTEAFF
d_call: TRBD2; clone_size: many; j_call: TRBJ2-2; v_call: TRBV20-1; cdr3_length: 15; cdr3_nt: TGCAGTGCTGCCCGACTAGCTTCGAACACCGGGGAGCTGTTTTTT; cdr3_aa: CSAARLASNTGELFF
d_call: -; clone_size: many; j_call: TRBJ1-1; v_call: TRBV7-7; cdr3_length: 14; cdr3_nt: TGTGCCAGCAGCTTGAGGGGCCCGAACACTGAAGCTTTCTTT; cdr3_aa: CASSLRGPNTEAFF
d_call: TRBD1; clone_size: -; j_call: TRBJ1-1; v_call: TRBV30; cdr3_length: 12; cdr3_nt: TGTGCCTGGAGCCTAACAGGGGGCGAAGCTTTCTTT; cdr3_aa: CAWSLTGGEAFF
d_call: -; clone_size: many; j_call: TRBJ2-2; v_call: TRBV30; cdr3_length: 15; cdr3_nt: TGTGCCTGGAGTGTACCGGCTCGCTTTAAAGGGGAGCTGTTTTTT; cdr3_aa: CAWSVPARFKGELFF
d_call: TRBD1; clone_size: many; j_call: TRBJ2-7; v_call: TRBV4-1; cdr3_length: 14; cdr3_nt: TGCGCCAGCACCCCGGGACAGGGCTCCTACGAGCAGTACTTC; cdr3_aa: CASTPGQGSYEQYF
d_call: -; clone_size: -; j_call: TRBJ2-4; v_call: TRBV29-1; cdr3_length: 13; cdr3_nt: TGCAGCGTTACCACATTAGCCAAAAACATTCAGTACTTC; cdr3_aa: CSVTTLAKNIQYF
d_call: -; clone_size: -; j_call: TRBJ1-2; v_call: TRBV4-3; cdr3_length: 15; cdr3_nt: TGCGCCAGCAGCCAAGAGTCGGCAGTTCAGGGTGGCTACACCTTC; cdr3_aa: CASSQESAVQGGYTF
d_call: -; clone_size: -; j_call: TRBJ2-7; v_call: TRBV20-1; cdr3_length: 15; cdr3_nt: TGCAGTGCTAGAGACCTCGCGGGACTGGACTACGAGCAGTACTTC; cdr3_aa: CSARDLAGLDYEQYF
d_call: TRBD1; clone_size: -; j_call: TRBJ1-2; v_call: TRBV13; cdr3_length: 15; cdr3_nt: TGTGCCAGCAGCCCGGGACAGATAAGATCCTATGGCTACACCTTC; cdr3_aa: CASSPGQIRSYGYTF
d_call: -; clone_size: many; j_call: TRBJ1-1; v_call: TRBV28; cdr3_length: 16; cdr3_nt: TGTGCCAGCAGTTTAGGAACCTCATATATGAACACTGAAGCTTTCTTT; cdr3_aa: CASSLGTSYMNTEAFF
d_call: TRBD1; clone_size: many; j_call: TRBJ1-2; v_call: TRBV2; cdr3_length: 15; cdr3_nt: TGTGCCAGTCAATCTGCAGGGGGCGCTGTCTATGGCTACACCTTC; cdr3_aa: CASQSAGGAVYGYTF
d_call: -; clone_size: -; j_call: TRBJ2-7; v_call: TRBV20-1; cdr3_length: 14; cdr3_nt: TGCAGTGCTAGCCCTAGGACAGTCTCCTACGAGCAGTACTTC; cdr3_aa: CSASPRTVSYEQYF
d_call: TRBD1; clone_size: -; j_call: TRBJ2-7; v_call: TRBV7-8; cdr3_length: 16; cdr3_nt: TGTGCCAGCAGCTTAGGGGCAGGGGGTATCGGGGCGGAGCAGTACTTC; cdr3_aa: CASSLGAGGIGAEQYF
d_call: -; clone_size: many; j_call: TRBJ1-1; v_call: TRBV19; cdr3_length: 13; cdr3_nt: TGTGCCAGTAGTATAGGCGCAGGAACTGAAGCTTTCTTT; cdr3_aa: CASSIGAGTEAFF
d_call: TRBD1; clone_size: many; j_call: TRBJ1-2; v_call: TRBV6-1; cdr3_length: 13; cdr3_nt: TGTGCCAGCAGTGTGAGGACAGGGGACGGCTACACCTTC; cdr3_aa: CASSVRTGDGYTF
d_call: TRBD1; clone_size: once; j_call: TRBJ1-6; v_call: TRBV6-2/TRBV6-3; cdr3_length: 15; cdr3_nt: TGTGCCAGCAGTCAAGGGACAGGGGCTTATTCACCCCTCCACTTT; cdr3_aa: CASSQGTGAYSPLHF
d_call: -; clone_size: -; j_call: TRBJ1-5; v_call: TRBV6-1; cdr3_length: 18; cdr3_nt: TGTGCCAGCAGTGAAGCGCCCCAACAGGCTCATAGCAATCAGCCCCAGCATTTT; cdr3_aa: CASSEAPQQAHSNQPQHF
d_call: -; clone_size: -; j_call: TRBJ1-1; v_call: TRBV18; cdr3_length: 14; cdr3_nt: TGTGCCAGCTCACGCACGGACATGAACACTGAAGCTTTCTTT; cdr3_aa: CASSRTDMNTEAFF
d_call: -; clone_size: many; j_call: TRBJ1-5; v_call: TRBV7-2; cdr3_length: 15; cdr3_nt: TGTGCCAGCAGCCAAGGCGGGAAGGACAATCAGCCCCAGCATTTT; cdr3_aa: CASSQGGKDNQPQHF
d_call: TRBD1; clone_size: -; j_call: TRBJ1-1; v_call: TRBV7-8; cdr3_length: 15; cdr3_nt: TGTGCCAGCAGCTTATCTAGGACAGGGGGCACTGAAGCTTTCTTT; cdr3_aa: CASSLSRTGGTEAFF
d_call: -; clone_size: many; j_call: TRBJ2-2; v_call: TRBV2; cdr3_length: 15; cdr3_nt: TGTGCCAGCAGTCACTATCGGCCTAACACCGGGGAGCTGTTTTTT; cdr3_aa: CASSHYRPNTGELFF
d_call: -; clone_size: -; j_call: TRBJ1-1; v_call: TRBV11-1; cdr3_length: 18; cdr3_nt: TGTGCCAGCACCCAAGCCCCGGGGCCCCGGATCTTGAACACTGAAGCTTTCTTT; cdr3_aa: CASTQAPGPRILNTEAFF
d_call: TRBD1; clone_size: many; j_call: TRBJ1-3; v_call: TRBV5-1; cdr3_length: 14; cdr3_nt: TGCGCCAGCAGCCAGACAGGGGGCTCTGACACCATATATTTT; cdr3_aa: CASSQTGGSDTIYF
d_call: -; clone_size: -; j_call: TRBJ1-2; v_call: TRBV6-1; cdr3_length: 15; cdr3_nt: TGTGCCAGCAGGAGACCGGGACACAAGGACTATGGCTACACCTTC; cdr3_aa: CASRRPGHKDYGYTF
d_call: TRBD1; clone_size: many; j_call: TRBJ2-6; v_call: TRBV11-3; cdr3_length: 16; cdr3_nt: TGTGCCAGCAGCGACATACAGGGGACTGGGGCCAACGTCCTGACTTTC; cdr3_aa: CASSDIQGTGANVLTF
d_call: -; clone_size: -; j_call: TRBJ1-3; v_call: TRBV12-5; cdr3_length: 18; cdr3_nt: TGTGCTAGTGGTTTGGATCAGGGGTACACATTCTCTGGAAACACCATATATTTT; cdr3_aa: CASGLDQGYTFSGNTIYF
d_call: TRBD1; clone_size: few; j_call: TRBJ1-5; v_call: TRBV19; cdr3_length: 14; cdr3_nt: TGTGCCAGTAGTCCAAACGACAGGGAACAGCCCCAGCATTTT; cdr3_aa: CASSPNDREQPQHF
d_call: -; clone_size: many; j_call: TRBJ1-2; v_call: TRBV6-1; cdr3_length: 13; cdr3_nt: TGTGCCAGCAGAAAGCCGGGACCTCTGGGCTACACCTTC; cdr3_aa: CASRKPGPLGYTF
d_call: TRBD1; clone_size: many; j_call: TRBJ2-5; v_call: TRBV7-9; cdr3_length: 14; cdr3_nt: TGTGCCAGCTTACCGGACAGGGGGCAAGAGACCCAGTACTTC; cdr3_aa: CASLPDRGQETQYF
d_call: TRBD1; clone_size: -; j_call: TRBJ1-5; v_call: TRBV7-8; cdr3_length: 18; cdr3_nt: TGTGCCAGCAGCCTGGACAGGGGTCAACTTAAAAGCAATCAGCCCCAGCATTTT; cdr3_aa: CASSLDRGQLKSNQPQHF
d_call: -; clone_size: -; j_call: TRBJ1-2; v_call: TRBV12-3/TRBV12-4; cdr3_length: 13; cdr3_nt: TGTGCCAGCAGCCCGACAAGCGGCTATGGCTACACCTTC; cdr3_aa: CASSPTSGYGYTF
d_call: TRBD1; clone_size: -; j_call: TRBJ1-2; v_call: TRBV7-9; cdr3_length: 15; cdr3_nt: TGTGCCAGCAGTACCGGGGACAGCGCTAACTATGGCTACACCTTC; cdr3_aa: CASSTGDSANYGYTF
d_call: TRBD2; clone_size: many; j_call: TRBJ2-2; v_call: TRBV11-2; cdr3_length: 16; cdr3_nt: TGTGCCAGCAGCCTAATTCCTAGCGGGCGGACCGGGGAGCTGTTTTTT; cdr3_aa: CASSLIPSGRTGELFF
d_call: -; clone_size: many; j_call: TRBJ2-5; v_call: TRBV29-1; cdr3_length: 13; cdr3_nt: TGCAGCGTTCTTCCGGAATTCGGGGAGACCCAGTACTTC; cdr3_aa: CSVLPEFGETQYF
d_call: TRBD1; clone_size: many; j_call: TRBJ1-6; v_call: TRBV12-3/TRBV12-4; cdr3_length: 15; cdr3_nt: TGTGCCAGCAGTTTGGAGGGGGCGCGGAGTTCACCCCTCCACTTT; cdr3_aa: CASSLEGARSSPLHF
d_call: -; clone_size: many; j_call: TRBJ1-2; v_call: TRBV12-3/TRBV12-4; cdr3_length: 14; cdr3_nt: TGTGCCAGCAGTCCCCTCCAGGGGTCATATGGCTACACCTTC; cdr3_aa: CASSPLQGSYGYTF
d_call: TRBD2; clone_size: many; j_call: TRBJ2-2; v_call: TRBV12-3/TRBV12-4; cdr3_length: 15; cdr3_nt: TGTGCCAGCAGTCGTGGGACTAGCGCCACCGGGGAGCTGTTTTTT; cdr3_aa: CASSRGTSATGELFF
d_call: -; clone_size: -; j_call: TRBJ1-1; v_call: TRBV12-3/TRBV12-4; cdr3_length: 15; cdr3_nt: TGTGCCAGCAGTTTAGGTCGGGTAGGGCTAACTGAAGCTTTCTTT; cdr3_aa: CASSLGRVGLTEAFF
d_call: -; clone_size: many; j_call: TRBJ2-2; v_call: TRBV6-2/TRBV6-3; cdr3_length: 14; cdr3_nt: TGTGCCAGCAGTTCTGGCTTAAACACCGGGGAGCTGTTTTTT; cdr3_aa: CASSSGLNTGELFF
d_call: TRBD1; clone_size: once; j_call: TRBJ1-2; v_call: TRBV10-3; cdr3_length: 12; cdr3_nt: TGTGCCATCAGTACAGGGGGCGGTGGCTACACCTTC; cdr3_aa: CAISTGGGGYTF
d_call: TRBD2; clone_size: many; j_call: TRBJ2-3; v_call: TRBV6-1; cdr3_length: 15; cdr3_nt: TGTGCCAGCAGTGAAATAGCGGGAGGGCCAGATACGCAGTATTTT; cdr3_aa: CASSEIAGGPDTQYF
d_call: -; clone_size: many; j_call: TRBJ2-7; v_call: TRBV5-1; cdr3_length: 15; cdr3_nt: TGCGCCAGCGGGCTAGGCAGGTCGAGCTCCTACGAGCAATACTTC; cdr3_aa: CASGLGRSSSYEQYF
d_call: -; clone_size: many; j_call: TRBJ2-6; v_call: TRBV30; cdr3_length: 14; cdr3_nt: TGTGCCTGGAGTGCGCACTCTGGGGCCAACGTCCTGACTTTC; cdr3_aa: CAWSAHSGANVLTF